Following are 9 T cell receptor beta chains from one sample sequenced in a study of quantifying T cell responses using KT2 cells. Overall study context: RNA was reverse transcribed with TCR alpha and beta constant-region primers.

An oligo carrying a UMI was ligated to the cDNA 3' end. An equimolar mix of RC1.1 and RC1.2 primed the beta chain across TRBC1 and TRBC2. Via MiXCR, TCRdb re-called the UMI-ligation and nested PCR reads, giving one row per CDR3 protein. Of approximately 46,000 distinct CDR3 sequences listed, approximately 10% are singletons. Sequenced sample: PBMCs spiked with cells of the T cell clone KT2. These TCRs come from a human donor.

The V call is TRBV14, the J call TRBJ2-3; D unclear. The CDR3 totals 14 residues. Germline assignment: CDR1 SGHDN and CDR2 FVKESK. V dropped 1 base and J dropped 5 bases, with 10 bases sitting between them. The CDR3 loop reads CASSQGNLGDTQYF. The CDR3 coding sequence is TGTGCCAGCAGCCAAGGAAACTTAGGAGATACGCAGTATTTT. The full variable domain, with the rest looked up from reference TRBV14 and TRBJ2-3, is EAGVTQFPSHSVIEKGQTVTLRCDPISGHDNLYWYRRVMGKEIKFLLHFVKESKQDESGMPNNRFLAERTGGTYSTLKVQPAELEDSGVYFCASSQGNLGDTQYFGPGTRLTVL.

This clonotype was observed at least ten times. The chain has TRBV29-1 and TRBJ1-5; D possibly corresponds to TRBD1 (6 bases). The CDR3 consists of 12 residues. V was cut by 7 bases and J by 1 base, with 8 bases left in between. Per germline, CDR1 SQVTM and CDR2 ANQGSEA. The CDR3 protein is CSAGGSNQPQHF. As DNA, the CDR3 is TGCAGCGCGGGGGGCAGCAATCAGCCCCAGCATTTT.

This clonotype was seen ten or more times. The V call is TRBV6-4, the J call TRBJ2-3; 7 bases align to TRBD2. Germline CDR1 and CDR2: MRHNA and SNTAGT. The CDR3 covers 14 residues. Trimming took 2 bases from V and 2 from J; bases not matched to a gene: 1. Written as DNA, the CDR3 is TGTGCCAGCAGTGACGGGAGGGCCACAGATACGCAGTATTTT. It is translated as CASSDGRATDTQYF.

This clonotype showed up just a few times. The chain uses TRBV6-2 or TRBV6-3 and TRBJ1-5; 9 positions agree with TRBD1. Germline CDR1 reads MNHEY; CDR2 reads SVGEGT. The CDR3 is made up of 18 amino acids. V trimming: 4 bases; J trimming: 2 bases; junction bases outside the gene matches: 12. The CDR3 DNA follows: TGTGCCAGCAGTTTTACCGGGACAGGGTTGGCAGGCAATCAGCCCCAGCATTTT. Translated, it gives CASSFTGTGLAGNQPQHF.

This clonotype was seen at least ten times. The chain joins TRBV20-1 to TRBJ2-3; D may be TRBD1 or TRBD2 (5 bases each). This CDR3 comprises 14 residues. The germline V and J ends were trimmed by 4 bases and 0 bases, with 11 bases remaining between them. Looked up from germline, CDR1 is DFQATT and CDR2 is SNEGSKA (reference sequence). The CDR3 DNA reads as TGCAGTGCTAAGAGGGGCCCTAGCACAGATACGCAGTATTTT. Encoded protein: CSAKRGPSTDTQYF.

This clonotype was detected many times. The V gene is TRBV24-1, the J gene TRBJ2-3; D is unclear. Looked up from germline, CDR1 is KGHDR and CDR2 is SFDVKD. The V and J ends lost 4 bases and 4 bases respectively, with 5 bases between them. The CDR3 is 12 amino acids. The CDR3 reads CATSDQADTQYF. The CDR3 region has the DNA TGTGCCACCAGTGACCAAGCAGATACGCAGTATTTT.

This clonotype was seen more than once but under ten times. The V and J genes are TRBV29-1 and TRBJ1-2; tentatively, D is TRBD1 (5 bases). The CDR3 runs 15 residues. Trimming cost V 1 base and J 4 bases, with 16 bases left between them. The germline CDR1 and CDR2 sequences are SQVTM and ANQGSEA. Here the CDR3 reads CSVEGRRDEVYGYTF. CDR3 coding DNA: TGCAGCGTTGAAGGTAGGAGGGACGAGGTCTATGGCTACACCTTC.

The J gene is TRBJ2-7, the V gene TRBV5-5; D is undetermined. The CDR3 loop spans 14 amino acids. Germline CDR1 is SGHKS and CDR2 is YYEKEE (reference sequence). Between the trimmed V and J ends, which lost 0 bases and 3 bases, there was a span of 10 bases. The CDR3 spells CASSLDLGIYEQYF. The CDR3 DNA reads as TGTGCCAGCAGCTTGGATCTGGGTATCTACGAGCAGTACTTC.

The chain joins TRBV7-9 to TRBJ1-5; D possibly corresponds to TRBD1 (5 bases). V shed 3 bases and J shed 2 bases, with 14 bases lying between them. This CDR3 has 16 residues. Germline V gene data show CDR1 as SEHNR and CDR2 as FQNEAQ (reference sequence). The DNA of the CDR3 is TGTGCCAGCAGCTTGGACGGGACGGCCCGCAATCAGCCCCAGCATTTT. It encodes CASSLDGTARNQPQHF.